A selection of T cell receptor beta chains follows, all from one sample in a study of T cells in Graves' hyperthyroidism and ophthalmopathy. TCRdb itself ran the multiplex PCR reads through MiXCR, one entry per CDR3 protein. The data hold about 420,000 distinct CDR3 sequences, with 15% to 19% observed a single time. The specimen sequenced was blood. All receptors come from a woman between 18 and 29 years old with Graves' hyperthyroidism. Both conserved end residues are part of each CDR3. D genes are given only for firm matches. Size is stated for part of the rows, as once, few or many counts, or as a class when the clone is expanded.

cdr3_nt cdr3_aa v_call clone_size j_call d_call
TGCAGTGCTAGTCAGGGGGCGGACTATGGCTACACCTTC CSASQGADYGYTF TRBV20-1 many TRBJ1-2 TRBD1
TGTGCCAGCAGCTTAGGATGGGCGGGGGGGGCCGTACGAGAGACCCAGTACTTC CASSLGWAGGAVRETQYF TRBV7-2 many TRBJ2-5 TRBD2
TGCGCCAGCAGCCAACGATGGACCGAGGGGGCGGTCAATGAAAAACTGTTTTTT CASSQRWTEGAVNEKLFF TRBV4-1 . TRBJ1-4 TRBD1
TGTGCCAGCAGTCCCTATTTATCTAATCAGCCCCAGCATTTT CASSPYLSNQPQHF TRBV12-3/TRBV12-4 many TRBJ1-5 .
TGTGCCAGCAGCTTAAGGGAGACCGACGAGCAGTACTTC CASSLRETDEQYF TRBV7-9 many TRBJ2-7 .
TGTGCCAGCAGCCAAGGGGGCCAGGAGCAGTACTTC CASSQGGQEQYF TRBV3-1 many TRBJ2-7 .
TGTGCCAGCACGACGTCGACGGCAGGCTACAATGAGCAGTTCTTC CASTTSTAGYNEQFF TRBV2 many TRBJ2-1 .
TGTGCCAGCAGCTTACCGCCAAGAGACTATGGCTACACCTTC CASSLPPRDYGYTF TRBV7-2 few TRBJ1-2 .
TGTGCCAGCAGTGAGGCCGGGACAGACTATGGCTACACCTTC CASSEAGTDYGYTF TRBV6-1 many TRBJ1-2 TRBD1
TGTGCCAGCAGCTTAGAGGACAGCTCCTACAATGAGCAGTTCTTC CASSLEDSSYNEQFF TRBV7-6 many TRBJ2-1 .
TGTGCCAGCAGTGAAGAAGAGACAGGCTCCTACGAGCAGTACTTC CASSEEETGSYEQYF TRBV6-1 many TRBJ2-7 .
TGCAGTGCTAGAGATCCCAGGACGGGACTCAATCAGCCCCAGCATTTT CSARDPRTGLNQPQHF TRBV20-1 many TRBJ1-5 .
TGTGCCAGCAGCCCCCTAGCGGGGGGGCCTGAAGAGACCCAGTACTTC CASSPLAGGPEETQYF TRBV7-9 many TRBJ2-5 TRBD2
TGCAGTGCGGGCCGGGACAGGGGCTCCTTGAACTATGGCTACACCTTC CSAGRDRGSLNYGYTF TRBV20-1 many TRBJ1-2 TRBD1
TGTGCCAGCAGCTCCCTACATGAGCAGTTCTTC CASSSLHEQFF TRBV12-3/TRBV12-4 . TRBJ2-1 .
TGTGCCAGTAGTATGACAGGGGTAGGTGGCGGGAGTGGATTCTACGAGCAGTACTTC CASSMTGVGGGSGFYEQYF TRBV19 many TRBJ2-7 .
TGTGCCAGCAGTTCCAGACCGGGACTAGCCGTCAGCTCCTACGAGCAGTACTTC CASSSRPGLAVSSYEQYF TRBV25-1 few TRBJ2-7 TRBD2
TGTGCCAGCTCAACTGGACTAGCGGGGAATGAGCAGTTCTTC CASSTGLAGNEQFF TRBV18 many TRBJ2-1 TRBD2
TGTGCCTGGAAATGGGATAGCAATCAGCCCCAGCATTTT CAWKWDSNQPQHF TRBV30 . TRBJ1-5 .
TGTGCCAGCAGGCGACAGCATAAGAAAGCCGGGGAGCTGTTTTTT CASRRQHKKAGELFF TRBV6-1 few TRBJ2-2 .
TGCGCCAGCAGCTTTGGAGGAGTAGGCGAGCAGTACTTC CASSFGGVGEQYF TRBV5-1 few TRBJ2-7 .